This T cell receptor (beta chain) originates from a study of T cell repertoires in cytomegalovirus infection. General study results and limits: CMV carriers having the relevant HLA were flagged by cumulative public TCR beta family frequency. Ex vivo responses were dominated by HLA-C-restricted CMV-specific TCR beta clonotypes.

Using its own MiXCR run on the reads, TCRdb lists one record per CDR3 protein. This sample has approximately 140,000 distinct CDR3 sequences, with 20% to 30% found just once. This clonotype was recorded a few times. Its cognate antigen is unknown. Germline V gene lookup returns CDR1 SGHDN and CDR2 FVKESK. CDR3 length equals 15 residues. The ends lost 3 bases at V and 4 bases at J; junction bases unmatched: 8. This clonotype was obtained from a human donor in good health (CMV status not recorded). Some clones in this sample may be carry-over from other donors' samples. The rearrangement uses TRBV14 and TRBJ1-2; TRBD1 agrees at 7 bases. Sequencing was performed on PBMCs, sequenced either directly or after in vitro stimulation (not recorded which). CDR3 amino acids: CASSHNHRGSYGYTF. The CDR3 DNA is TGTGCCAGCAGCCACAATCACAGGGGAAGCTATGGCTACACCTTC.